What follows are 10 T cell receptor beta chains derived from one specimen sequenced in a study of blood T cell repertoires in COVID-19. Data came from immunoSEQ multiplex PCR; TCRdb stores just in-frame clones and leaves some out. The sample has about 260,000 clones, roughly 83% seen once. The sequenced sample was peripheral blood. The origin of the receptors is a man aged 60 to 75 who had recovered from COVID-19.

The chain couples TRBV19 to TRBJ1-4; a weak D match, TRBD1 (6 bases). Germline CDR1 reads LNHDA; CDR2 reads SQIVND (reference sequence). Trimming pared 7 bases from V and 10 bases from J, leaving 19 bases between. CDR3 length equals 14 residues. The CDR3 loop is CASNTGTPTGKLFF. The CDR3 nucleotides are TGTGCCAGTAACACCGGGACACCTACGGGAAAACTGTTTTTT.

This sequence joins TRBV15 and TRBJ1-5; perhaps TRBD1 as D (5 bases). V dropped 3 bases and J dropped 0 bases, with 15 bases sitting between them. The CDR3 covers 17 residues. Germline V gene lookup returns CDR1 LNHNV and CDR2 YYDKDF (reference sequence). CDR3 bases: TGTGCCACCAGCAGCAGGGTGGGGAGGGTTAGCAATCAGCCCCAGCATTTT. It specifies CATSSRVGRVSNQPQHF.

Ten or more counts support this clone. At one end, the junction sequence differs from germline, possibly due to a read error. This chain links TRBV9 with TRBJ2-3; 9 bases are shared with TRBD2. The CDR3 length is 12 residues. Germline V CDR1 and CDR2: SGDLS, YYNGEE. The CDR3 sequence is CASGTSTNTQYF. DNA for the CDR3: TGTGCCAGCGGGACTAGCACAAATACGCAGTATTTT.

The chain joins TRBV5-1 to TRBJ2-7; D is perhaps TRBD2 (6 bases). Germline-derived CDR1 and CDR2 are SGHRS and YFSETQ. The CDR3 has 14 residues. V lost 0 bases, J lost 9 bases, and 16 bases lay in between. The CDR3 loop reads CASSLAGQTRGQYF. The CDR3 DNA follows: TGCGCCAGCAGCTTGGCCGGGCAGACGCGGGGGCAGTACTTC.

This clone is a singleton in its sample. The chain has TRBV9 and TRBJ1-5; no definite D call. The germline V and J ends were trimmed by 0 bases and 7 bases, with 11 bases remaining between them. The germline V gene encodes CDR1 SGDLS and CDR2 YYNGEE. The CDR3 has 14 residues. Here the CDR3 reads CASSVDMGDQPQHF. CDR3 DNA sequence: TGTGCCAGCAGCGTAGATATGGGAGACCAGCCCCAGCATTTT.

This chain connects TRBV5-1 to TRBJ2-4; 12 bases agree with TRBD2. V shed 4 bases and J 6 bases; nucleotides not matched to a gene: 14. The CDR3 extends over 18 amino acids. Per germline, CDR1 SGHRS and CDR2 YFSETQ. DNA for the CDR3: TGCGCCAGCAGCCCGGGCGTGCTAGCGGGAGGGCCTGCAAACATTCAGTACTTC. It is translated as CASSPGVLAGGPANIQYF.

The V call is TRBV6-6, the J call TRBJ1-2; D is undetermined. V lost 6 bases and J 6 bases, leaving 17 bases between the germline ends. CDR3 length: 14 amino acids. CDR1 MNHNY and CDR2 SVGAGI come from the germline V gene (reference sequence). The CDR3 region has the DNA TGTGCCAGCAGCAAAACCGAGGGTAGAGATGGCTACACCTTC. This translates into CASSKTEGRDGYTF.

This chain uses TRBV19 with TRBJ2-2; D is unresolved. Trimming pared 4 bases from V and 0 bases from J, leaving 12 bases between. The CDR3 sequence is 16 residues long. The germline gives CDR1 LNHDA, CDR2 SQIVND (reference sequence). DNA of the CDR3: TGTGCCAGTAGTACATGGTCCGGAGCGAACACCGGGGAGCTGTTTTTT. Translating gives CASSTWSGANTGELFF. The full variable domain, its missing parts supplied by reference TRBV19 and TRBJ2-2, is DGGITQSPKYLFRKEGQNVTLSCEQNLNHDAMYWYRQDPGQGLRLIYYSQIVNDFQKGDIAEGYSVSREKKESFPLTVTSAQKNPTAFYLCASSTWSGANTGELFFGEGSRLTVL.

The rearrangement joins TRBV9 to TRBJ2-1; 9 bases match TRBD2. The CDR3 is 16 amino acids. In germline, CDR1 is SGDLS, CDR2 YYNGEE. Germline trimming cut 0 bases from V and 9 bases from J; bases unmatched to any gene: 10. This CDR3 reads CASSVGIAGVEIEQFF. CDR3 coding DNA: TGTGCCAGCAGCGTAGGAATAGCGGGAGTAGAAATTGAGCAGTTCTTC.

The V call is TRBV6-1, the J call TRBJ1-1; weak D call: TRBD1 (6 bases). This CDR3 is 18 amino acids long. Germline CDR1 and CDR2: MNHNS and SASEGT. V was cut by 1 base and J by 5 bases, with 23 bases left in between. In nucleotides, the CDR3 is TGTGCCAGCAGTGAAGGGTTTTCTAGGGGTCAGGGGCGTACTGAAGCTTTCTTT. As protein: CASSEGFSRGQGRTEAFF.